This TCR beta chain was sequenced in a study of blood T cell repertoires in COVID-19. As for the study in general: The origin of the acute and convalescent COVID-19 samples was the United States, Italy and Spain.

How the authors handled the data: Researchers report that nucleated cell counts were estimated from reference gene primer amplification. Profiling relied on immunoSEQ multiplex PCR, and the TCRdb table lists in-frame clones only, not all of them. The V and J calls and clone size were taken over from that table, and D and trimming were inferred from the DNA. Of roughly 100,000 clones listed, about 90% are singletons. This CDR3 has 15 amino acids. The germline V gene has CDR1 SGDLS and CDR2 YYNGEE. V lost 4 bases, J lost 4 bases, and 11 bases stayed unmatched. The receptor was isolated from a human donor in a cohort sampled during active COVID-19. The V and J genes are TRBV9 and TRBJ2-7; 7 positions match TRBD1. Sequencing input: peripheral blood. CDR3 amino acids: CASSRQGESIYEQYF. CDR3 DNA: TGTGCCAGCAGCCGGCAGGGGGAGTCCATTTACGAGCAGTACTTC.